The next 2 T cell receptor beta chains were all read from a single sample in a study of T cells in localized non-small cell lung cancer. Clones were sequenced by immunoSEQ multiplex PCR, and TCRdb holds only the in-frame ones, with some missing. This table has some 40,000 clones, approximately 90% appearing once. Sequences were derived from peripheral blood, sampled before any cancer treatment. These receptors were taken from a female donor at least 60 years old with stage I lung adenocarcinoma.

V is TRBV10-3 and J is TRBJ2-6, with D unresolved. Trimming left V 8 bases short and J 4 bases short, with 3 bases between. Looked up from germline, CDR1 is ENHRY and CDR2 is SYGVKD. The CDR3 is 11 residues long. CDR3: CAILGANVLTF. In DNA, the CDR3 is TGTGCCATCTTGGGGGCCAACGTCCTGACTTTC.

CDR3 sequence (DNA): TGCGCCAGCAGCTTGAGTGGGACAGAATACAATGAGCAGTTCTTC. Translation gives CASSLSGTEYNEQFF. The rearrangement joins TRBV5-1 to TRBJ2-1; 7 nucleotides match TRBD1. The CDR3 is 15 amino acids. J gave up 4 bases and V 1 base, and 5 bases lay outside the gene matches. Germline V lookup: CDR1 SGHRS, CDR2 YFSETQ.